The 25 T cell receptor beta chains given below trace back to one sample, sequenced in a study of shared T cell receptors in the human thymus. This table comes from immunoSEQ multiplex PCR, and its TCRdb copy is limited to in-frame clones, with some not included. Found here are 600,000 to 900,000 clones, 75% to 90% of them singletons; the top ten hold about 0.0098%. This same sample was also taken into another study, of human thymus T cells.

The specimen sequenced was thymocytes. Source of these receptors: a girl less than two years old with a congenital heart defect.

V usage is TRBV9 and J usage is TRBJ1-2; D is ambiguous. Deletions cut 0 bases from V and 2 bases from J, with 11 bases between. Germline V gene lookup returns CDR1 SGDLS and CDR2 YYNGEE. CDR3 size: 15 residues. This chain's CDR3 is CASSVEKEWNYGYTF. DNA for the CDR3: TGTGCCAGCAGCGTAGAGAAGGAGTGGAACTATGGCTACACCTTC.

The rearrangement links TRBV5-1 to TRBJ2-3, with 11 bases lining up with TRBD1. Germline V gene data show CDR1 as SGHRS and CDR2 as YFSETQ. V was clipped by 9 bases and J by 4 bases; unmatched bases: 10. This CDR3 has 15 amino acids. The CDR3 region has the DNA TGCGCCACCTCTAGAGGGGACAGGGGGTCAGATACGCAGTATTTT. Amino acids: CATSRGDRGSDTQYF. The whole variable domain, remainder taken from reference TRBV5-1 and TRBJ2-3, is KAGVTQTPRYLIKTRGQQVTLSCSPISGHRSVSWYQQTPGQGLQFLFEYFSETQRNKGNFPGRFSGRQFSNSRSEMNVSTLELGDSALYLCATSRGDRGSDTQYFGPGTRLTVL.

This chain joins TRBV5-5 and TRBJ2-3; 9 bases align to TRBD1. The CDR3 consists of 20 residues. V gave up 2 bases and J gave up 3 bases; unmatched junction bases: 19. From germline, CDR1 is SGHKS and CDR2 YYEKEE (reference sequence). The CDR3 here is CASSFPNPQTRDRETDTQYF. DNA for the CDR3: TGTGCCAGCAGCTTTCCCAATCCTCAAACCCGGGACAGGGAAACAGATACGCAGTATTTT.

This rearrangement joins TRBV9 to TRBJ1-1; D is unclear. CDR3 size: 14 residues. Germline V CDR1 and CDR2: SGDLS, YYNGEE. Trimming shortened V by 0 bases and J by 4 bases, and 10 bases separated the two germline ends. As DNA, the CDR3 is TGTGCCAGCAGCGTAGGGTGCTCTACCACTGAAGCTTTCTTT. Its translation is CASSVGCSTTEAFF.

This clone was picked up one time. The CDR3 nucleotides are TGTGCCAGCAGTCCCTACAGGGGTGGCTACACCTTC. Encoded protein: CASSPYRGGYTF. The chain has TRBV6-5 and TRBJ1-2, with 7 nucleotides matching TRBD1. Germline CDR1 is MNHEY and CDR2 is SVGAGI. The CDR3 sequence is 12 residues long. The J segment lost 7 bases and the V segment lost 5 bases, leaving 4 bases of the junction unmatched.

The V gene is TRBV11-2, the J gene TRBJ2-3; 7 bases are shared with TRBD2. The ends lost 0 bases at V and 4 bases at J; junction bases unmatched: 4. This CDR3 is 15 amino acids long. CDR1 and CDR2 from the germline V gene are SGHAT and FQNNGV. The CDR3 is CASSLEGLVSDTQYF. In DNA, the CDR3 is TGTGCCAGCAGCTTAGAAGGACTAGTCTCAGATACGCAGTATTTT.

Comment on this clone: Other nucleotide sequences from this sample produce the same CDR3. The chain recombines TRBV4-1 with TRBJ1-6; TRBD1 matches at 9 bases. J lost 10 bases, V lost 3 bases, and 10 bases had no gene match. CDR3 length: 16 residues. CDR1 MGHRA and CDR2 YSYEKL come from the germline V gene. The CDR3 loop reads CASSHETGGANSPLHF. CDR3 DNA: TGCGCCAGCAGCCACGAAACAGGGGGCGCGAACTCACCCCTCCACTTT.

The chain employs TRBV4-1 and TRBJ2-1; the match to TRBD2 covers 12 bases. The CDR3 extends over 16 amino acids. Germline loops: CDR1 MGHRA, CDR2 YSYEKL. The trim removed 1 base at V and 15 bases at J, leaving 13 bases unmatched. CDR3 sequence: CASSQAPTSGGPSRFF. In nucleotides, the CDR3 is TGCGCCAGCAGCCAAGCCCCGACTAGCGGGGGCCCCTCGCGGTTCTTC.

This chain links TRBV28 with TRBJ1-6; 7 bases fit TRBD1. Germline CDR1 MDHEN, CDR2 SYDVKM. The CDR3 runs 14 residues. Trimming took 3 bases from V and 6 from J; bases not matched to a gene: 2. The CDR3 here is CASSFWDSNSPLHF. For the CDR3, the DNA is TGTGCCAGCAGTTTCTGGGACAGTAATTCACCCCTCCACTTT.

The chain joins TRBV4-3 to TRBJ2-3; 14 bases fit TRBD2. Per the germline V gene, CDR1 is LGHNA and CDR2 is YSLEER. The CDR3 extends over 18 amino acids. V shed 0 bases, J shed 4 bases, and the junction held 6 bases outside the gene matches. The CDR3 nucleotides read TGCGCCAGCAGCCAAGAGACTAGCGGGGGGGCCCGGGCAGATACGCAGTATTTT. Translating it yields CASSQETSGGARADTQYF.

The V and J genes are TRBV5-8 and TRBJ2-7, with 7 bases fitting TRBD1. J lost 1 base, V lost 1 base, and 5 bases had no gene match. CDR3 length: 15 amino acids. Germline CDR1 and CDR2: SGHTS and YDEGEE. The CDR3 sequence is CASSLRGRGSYEQYF. CDR3 nucleotide sequence: TGTGCCAGCAGCTTGAGGGGGCGCGGGTCCTACGAGCAGTACTTC.

This rearrangement joins TRBV25-1 to TRBJ1-1; 10 bases match TRBD1. The germline V gene has CDR1 MGHDK and CDR2 SYGVNS. After removal of 2 bases from V and 4 bases from J, the junction contained 7 bases not matched to a gene. The CDR3 length is 16 residues. CDR3 bases: TGTGCCAGCAGTGAACGGGACAGGGGCTCTCCCACTGAAGCTTTCTTT. Residues: CASSERDRGSPTEAFF.

The chain employs TRBV11-2 and TRBJ1-1, with D possibly being TRBD1 (6 bases). Germline CDR1 reads SGHAT; CDR2 reads FQNNGV. There are 15 residues in the CDR3. V was pared by 7 bases and J by 7 bases, with 22 bases between. The DNA of the CDR3 is TGTGCCAGCATCCTAAGGGGGGGGCCATTCGTTGAAGCTTTCTTT. It yields the protein CASILRGGPFVEAFF. The whole variable domain, filled in from reference TRBV11-2 and TRBJ1-1, reads EAGVAQSPRYKIIEKRQSVAFWCNPISGHATLYWYQQILGQGPKLLIQFQNNGVVDDSQLPKDRFSAERLKGVDSTLKIQPAKLEDSAVYLCASILRGGPFVEAFFGQGTRLTVV.

The chain links TRBV7-9 to TRBJ2-7; 10 bases align to TRBD1. CDR3 size: 19 residues. With 4 bases clipped from V and 6 bases from J, the junction kept 21 bases outside the gene matches. Germline-derived CDR1 and CDR2 are SEHNR and FQNEAQ (reference sequence). The CDR3 spells CASSSHPGQPGQGLSEQYF. The CDR3 region has the DNA TGTGCCAGCAGCTCTCATCCTGGACAGCCGGGACAGGGGTTGAGCGAGCAGTACTTC.

V usage is TRBV19 and J usage is TRBJ1-5; D is unclear. Germline lookup yields CDR1 LNHDA and CDR2 SQIVND (reference sequence). The CDR3 runs to 16 residues. Trimming removed 3 bases from V and 6 bases from J, with 18 bases in between. The CDR3 DNA is TGTGCCAGTAGTATCACGTGGAGCGGGTTCAGTCAGCCCCAGCATTTT. Translation: CASSITWSGFSQPQHF.

V usage is TRBV7-9 and J usage is TRBJ2-1, with 10 bases fitting TRBD2. CDR3 length: 15 amino acids. The trim removed 5 bases at V and 4 bases at J, leaving 5 bases unmatched. Germline CDR1 SEHNR, CDR2 FQNEAQ (reference sequence). CDR3 region: CASSVTSGMYNEQFF. The DNA for the CDR3 is TGTGCCAGCAGCGTCACTAGCGGGATGTACAATGAGCAGTTCTTC.

V is TRBV5-1 and J is TRBJ2-3; 9 nucleotides line up with TRBD2. CDR3 length equals 13 residues. The germline V gene encodes CDR1 SGHRS and CDR2 YFSETQ. With 5 bases clipped from V and 6 bases from J, the junction kept 4 bases outside the gene matches. The CDR3 nucleotides are TGCGCCAGCAGGGGACTAGCAGTGGATACGCAGTATTTT. This codes for CASRGLAVDTQYF. The full variable domain, completed using reference TRBV5-1 and TRBJ2-3, is KAGVTQTPRYLIKTRGQQVTLSCSPISGHRSVSWYQQTPGQGLQFLFEYFSETQRNKGNFPGRFSGRQFSNSRSEMNVSTLELGDSALYLCASRGLAVDTQYFGPGTRLTVL.

About this clone: Different DNA sequences within this sample yield the same CDR3. The rearrangement links TRBV14 to TRBJ1-6, with D unclear. The length of the CDR3 is 16 residues. Trimming took 0 bases from V and 7 from J, leaving 13 bases between them. CDR1 is SGHDN, CDR2 FVKESK, per germline. CDR3 coding DNA: TGTGCCAGCAGCCAAGATCCTCGATCTAGAAATTCACCCCTCCACTTT. This encodes CASSQDPRSRNSPLHF.

The chain recombines TRBV27 with TRBJ1-1; 7 bases are a match to TRBD1. Trimming removed 2 bases from V and 0 bases from J; junction bases left unmatched: 3. This CDR3 has 15 residues. Germline CDR1 and CDR2: MNHEY and SMNVEV (reference sequence). The CDR3 sequence is CASSLTRGVNTEAFF. The CDR3 DNA follows: TGTGCCAGCAGTTTAACCAGGGGGGTGAACACTGAAGCTTTCTTT.

The chain couples TRBV28 to TRBJ1-2; possibly TRBD1 for D (5 bases). V lost 4 bases and J lost 4, with 16 bases in between. This CDR3 has 15 amino acids. The germline gives CDR1 MDHEN, CDR2 SYDVKM. This CDR3 reads CASSWDSWRSYGYTF. In nucleotides, the CDR3 is TGTGCCAGCAGTTGGGACTCCTGGAGGTCCTATGGCTACACCTTC.

This chain joins TRBV6-4 and TRBJ1-5, with 8 bases fitting TRBD1. The trim removed 8 bases at V and 3 bases at J, leaving 3 bases unmatched. This CDR3 region has 13 residues. The germline gives CDR1 MRHNA, CDR2 SNTAGT. CDR3 coding DNA: TGTGCCAGCTCGGACAGGGTCAATCAGCCCCAGCATTTT. Residues: CASSDRVNQPQHF.

The V call is TRBV5-4, the J call TRBJ2-3; weak D call: TRBD1 (6 bases). The CDR3 runs to 15 residues. V lost 2 bases to trimming and J lost 3 bases, with 13 bases between them. Germline assignment: CDR1 SGHNT and CDR2 YYREEE (reference sequence). The CDR3 region is CASSFPKQGTDTQYF. In nucleotides, the CDR3 is TGTGCCAGCAGCTTTCCAAAACAGGGAACAGATACGCAGTATTTT.

The chain is built from TRBV7-6 and TRBJ1-2; 8 bases align to TRBD1. The CDR3 covers 12 residues. CDR1 is SGHVS, CDR2 FNYEAQ, per germline. Trimming took 5 bases from V and 10 from J; bases not matched to a gene: 6. The CDR3 is CASSPGTGHYTF. CDR3 nucleotide sequence: TGTGCCAGCAGCCCAGGGACAGGCCACTACACCTTC.

The chain couples TRBV13 to TRBJ1-4; 7 bases are a match to TRBD1. Germline V lookup: CDR1 PRHDT, CDR2 FYEKMQ (reference sequence). The CDR3 runs to 13 residues. Trimming removed 4 bases from V and 9 bases from J; junction bases left unmatched: 5. The chain's CDR3 is CASSSGGGQKLFF. In DNA form, the CDR3 reads TGTGCCAGCAGCTCGGGAGGGGGCCAAAAACTGTTTTTT.

Concerning this clone: The junction departs from the called germline gene at one end, perhaps through a read error. This chain joins TRBV28 and TRBJ1-6; D possibly corresponds to TRBD1 (5 bases). Germline-derived CDR1 and CDR2 are MDHEN and SYDVKM. The CDR3 sequence is 16 residues long. CDR3 loop: CASRTTTGFYNSPLPF. DNA of the CDR3: TGTGCCAGCAGAACGACCACAGGTTTTTATAATTCCCCCCTCCCCTTT.